This TCR beta chain was identified in a study of blood T cell repertoires in COVID-19. Study-wide context: COVID-19 samples, acute and convalescent, were from the United States, Italy and Spain. Sources were T cells, B-cell-depleted T cells, or PBMCs; the material itself was cDNA or gDNA.

This CDR3 contains 14 residues. Germline loops: CDR1 SGHVS, CDR2 FNYEAQ. Trimming took 1 base from V and 2 from J, leaving 9 bases between them. In the study's own analysis: Estimation of nucleated cell counts relied on the amplification of reference gene primers. Generated by immunoSEQ multiplex PCR, the TCRdb table keeps only in-frame clones and is missing some. Clone size and the V and J calls come from that table; the DNA yielded D and trimming. Found here are approximately 110,000 clones, approximately 79% of them singletons; the top ten hold 20% to 25%. This sequence joins TRBV7-6 and TRBJ2-7; a weak D match, TRBD1 (6 bases). The material sequenced was peripheral blood. This receptor was obtained from a man aged 65-85 years with active or convalescent COVID-19. The CDR3 nucleotides read TGTGCCAGCAGCTTAGAGTCAGGGGCCTACGAGCAGTACTTC. Translated: CASSLESGAYEQYF.